Each of the 14 T cell receptor beta chains below was sequenced from the same sample in a study of T cells after yellow fever vaccination. TCRdb used MiXCR to reprocess the 5' RACE reads, holding one entry per CDR3 protein. Of around 46,000 distinct CDR3 sequences listed, 6.8% are singletons. The starting material was CD8+ T cells not binding an NS4B(214-222) dextramer, sorted from PBMCs, obtained 45 days after the yellow fever booster vaccination. The receptors were sampled from a man younger than 40 who received the YFV17D yellow fever vaccine.

This clonotype has a count of ten or more. This sequence joins TRBV29-1 and TRBJ1-1; D unresolved. V was pared by 6 bases and J by 4 bases, with 9 bases between. The CDR3 totals 11 residues. Germline-derived CDR1 and CDR2 are SQVTM and ANQGSEA. Written as DNA, the CDR3 is TGCAGCGTCCGCACAACCACTGAAGCTTTCTTT. It is translated as CSVRTTTEAFF.

In this sample, this clonotype turned up many times. The J gene is TRBJ2-7, the V gene TRBV7-2; D is unresolved. Germline V gives CDR1 SGHTA, CDR2 FQGNSA. V was cut by 5 bases and J by 5 bases, with 13 bases left in between. The CDR3 is 13 residues long. The CDR3 spells CASSRSFDDEQYF. DNA for the CDR3: TGTGCCAGCAGCCGTAGTTTCGACGACGAGCAGTACTTC.

The chain carries TRBV27 and TRBJ1-5; D is undetermined. V lost 6 bases to trimming and J lost 7 bases, with 10 bases between them. The germline CDR1 and CDR2 sequences are MNHEY and SMNVEV (reference sequence). This CDR3 spans 12 amino acids. CDR3 in DNA: TGTGCCAGCAGCCCCGGCTCACAGCCCCAGCATTTT. Translated: CASSPGSQPQHF.

This clonotype occurred many times. The V and J genes are TRBV7-8 and TRBJ2-7, with no clear D. CDR3 length equals 12 residues. Per the germline V gene, CDR1 is SGHVS and CDR2 is FQNEAQ. Trimming shortened V by 3 bases and J by 5 bases, and 8 bases separated the two germline ends. The CDR3 reads CASSFESNEQYF. The CDR3 DNA sequence: TGTGCCAGCAGCTTTGAGAGTAACGAGCAGTACTTC.

This clonotype was seen a handful of times. The rearrangement links TRBV4-3 to TRBJ2-7; tentative D call: TRBD2 (6 bases). This CDR3 contains 14 residues. CDR1 and CDR2 from the germline V gene are LGHNA and YSLEER. The V gene lost 4 bases and the J gene lost 6 bases, with 16 bases spanning the gap. CDR3 loop: CASSRDPGGVEQYF. The DNA of the CDR3 is TGCGCCAGCAGCCGGGACCCCGGGGGTGTCGAGCAGTACTTC.

In its sample, this clonotype was seen many times. CDR3 sequence reads: CASSPPRLMGYTEAFF. The CDR3 DNA follows: TGTGCCAGCAGCCCCCCTCGGTTAATGGGGTACACTGAAGCTTTCTTT. J is TRBJ1-1 and V is TRBV7-9; no clear D. V was clipped by 5 bases and J by 3 bases, with 19 bases between them. Germline V lookup: CDR1 SEHNR, CDR2 FQNEAQ (reference sequence). This CDR3 comprises 16 residues.

This clonotype was observed a handful of times. The chain has TRBV13 and TRBJ2-1; D possibly corresponds to TRBD1 (5 bases). Per germline, CDR1 PRHDT and CDR2 FYEKMQ (reference sequence). This CDR3 region has 12 residues. V gave up 5 bases and J gave up 14 bases, with 16 bases separating them. The CDR3 spells CASSPGLGPKFF. CDR3 nucleotides: TGTGCCAGCAGCCCTGGGCTGGGGCCCAAGTTCTTC. The whole variable domain, remainder taken from reference TRBV13 and TRBJ2-1, is AAGVIQSPRHLIKEKRETATLKCYPIPRHDTVYWYQQGPGQDPQFLISFYEKMQSDKGSIPDRFSAQQFSDYHSELNMSSLELGDSALYFCASSPGLGPKFFGPGTRLTVL.

This clonotype was recorded many times. The chain employs TRBV7-2 and TRBJ2-1; D possibly corresponds to TRBD1 (6 bases). This CDR3 is built from 15 residues. Per germline, CDR1 SGHTA and CDR2 FQGNSA. Deletions cut 7 bases from V and 5 bases from J, with 18 bases between. The CDR3 is CASTSHRATHNEQFF. The CDR3 DNA reads as TGTGCCAGCACCTCCCACAGGGCGACGCACAATGAGCAGTTCTTC. Filled out from reference TRBV7-2 and TRBJ2-1, the complete variable domain reads GAGVSQSPSNKVTEKGKDVELRCDPISGHTALYWYRQSLGQGLEFLIYFQGNSAPDKSGLPSDRFSAERTGGSVSTLTIQRTQQEDSAVYLCASTSHRATHNEQFFGPGTRLTVL.

This clonotype has a count of ten or more. This rearrangement joins TRBV6-4 to TRBJ2-1; D is unresolved. This CDR3 comprises 13 residues. In germline, CDR1 is MRHNA, CDR2 SNTAGT. Trimming pared 3 bases from V and 4 bases from J, leaving 7 bases between. CDR3: CASSELPYNEQFF. The CDR3 DNA reads as TGTGCCAGCAGTGAACTCCCATACAATGAGCAGTTCTTC.

This clonotype was detected many times. This chain uses TRBV18 with TRBJ2-3; D not resolved. The CDR3 is made up of 12 amino acids. Germline V gene sequence: CDR1 KGHSH, CDR2 LQKENI. Trimming took 1 base from V and 1 from J, leaving 0 bases between them. The CDR3 bases are TGTGCCAGCTCACCACGCACAGATACGCAGTATTTT. Protein product: CASSPRTDTQYF.

The V gene is TRBV30, the J gene TRBJ2-3, with D tentatively TRBD2 (5 bases). CDR1 GTSNPN and CDR2 SVGIG come from the germline V gene (reference sequence). CDR3 length equals 14 residues. V dropped 6 bases and J dropped 1 base, with 14 bases sitting between them. CDR3 sequence (DNA): TGTGCCTGCGGGATTTGGCGGCGCACAGATACGCAGTATTTT. Encoded protein: CACGIWRRTDTQYF.

This clonotype was picked up many times. The CDR3 here is CATSDPLTGTETQYF. CDR3 nucleotides: TGTGCCACCAGTGATCCTCTGACAGGGACAGAGACCCAGTACTTC. The chain couples TRBV24-1 to TRBJ2-5, with 7 nucleotides matching TRBD1. The V and J ends lost 3 bases and 4 bases, in that order; junction bases with no gene match: 7. Germline V gene lookup returns CDR1 KGHDR and CDR2 SFDVKD. The CDR3 covers 15 residues.

This clonotype was counted at least ten times. An end of the junction differs from the germline gene, which may be a read error. The rearrangement links TRBV5-1 to TRBJ1-2, with TRBD1 as a possible D gene (5 bases). Per germline, CDR1 SGHRS and CDR2 YFSETQ. The CDR3 extends over 16 amino acids. The CDR3 nucleotides are TGCGCCAGTAGCTCCGGGACCCTCGGAGCTAACTATGGCTACACCTTC. It is translated as CASSSGTLGANYGYTF.

Regarding this clonotype: Being one base from a much bigger clone, this may be a read error. The chain uses TRBV15 and TRBJ2-2; possibly TRBD1 for D (5 bases). This CDR3 spans 12 amino acids. Trimming took 5 bases from V and 7 from J, leaving 8 bases between them. The germline CDR1 and CDR2 sequences are LNHNV and YYDKDF (reference sequence). The CDR3: CATSGQIGELFF. Here the CDR3 DNA reads TGTGCCACCAGCGGACAAATCGGGGAGCTGTTTTTT.